This T cell receptor (beta chain) was captured in a study of response to subunit inactivated influenza vaccine. General observations from the study: T cells newly recruited by each seasonal influenza vaccination are few, the authors suggested.

Each CDR3 protein gets one entry after TCRdb re-called the RT-PCR reads with MiXCR. The sample includes roughly 520,000 distinct CDR3 sequences, about 25% of them seen just once. As concerns this clonotype: Its antigen is not known.

Germline loops: CDR1 SGHTA, CDR2 FQGNSA. With 6 bases removed from V and 5 bases from J, the gap between germline ends came to 19 bases. This CDR3 region has 15 residues. The chain couples TRBV7-2 to TRBJ2-5; D is possibly TRBD2 (5 bases). The sequencing used CD4+ T cells sorted from PBMCs, collected 4 to 6 days after vaccination. The receptor was isolated from a man in his fifties or sixties who received an inactivated influenza vaccine. The DNA of the CDR3 is TGTGCCAGCAGTTTTATGGGAGAGGGCGGTGAGACCCAGTACTTC. This sequence encodes CASSFMGEGGETQYF.